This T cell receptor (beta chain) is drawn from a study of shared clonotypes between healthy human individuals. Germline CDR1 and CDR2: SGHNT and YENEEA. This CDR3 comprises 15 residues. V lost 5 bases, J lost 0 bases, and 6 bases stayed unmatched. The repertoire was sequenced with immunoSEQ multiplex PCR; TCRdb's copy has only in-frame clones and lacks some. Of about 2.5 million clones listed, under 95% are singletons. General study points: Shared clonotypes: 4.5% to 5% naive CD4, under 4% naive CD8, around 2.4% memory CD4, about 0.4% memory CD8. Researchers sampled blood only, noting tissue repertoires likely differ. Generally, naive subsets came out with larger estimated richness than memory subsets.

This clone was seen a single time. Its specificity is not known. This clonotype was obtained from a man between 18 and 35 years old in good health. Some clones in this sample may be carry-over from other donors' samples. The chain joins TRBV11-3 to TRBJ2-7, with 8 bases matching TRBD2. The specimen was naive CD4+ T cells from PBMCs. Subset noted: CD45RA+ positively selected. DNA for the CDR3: TGTGCCAGCAGCCCAAGCGGGAGTGGCTCCTACGAGCAGTACTTC. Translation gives CASSPSGSGSYEQYF.